This T cell receptor beta chain stems from a study of blood T cell repertoires in COVID-19. Study overall: Sources were T cells, B-cell-depleted T cells, or PBMCs; the material itself was cDNA or gDNA.

Germline CDR1 reads SGHRS; CDR2 reads YFSETQ. The V gene lost 1 base and the J gene lost 7 bases, with 11 bases spanning the gap. The CDR3 runs to 14 residues. The protocol was immunoSEQ multiplex PCR, while the TCRdb copy is restricted to in-frame clones and leaves out a portion. The sample carries around 69,000 clones, roughly 85% recorded once. In its sample, this clone was seen a few times. The chain recombines TRBV5-1 with TRBJ1-4, with D tentatively TRBD1 (5 bases). The source material was peripheral blood. This TCR came from a man in his forties or fifties with acute or convalescent COVID-19. CDR3 loop: CASSLWGGAEKLFF. CDR3 nucleotide sequence: TGCGCCAGCAGCTTGTGGGGGGGAGCTGAAAAACTGTTTTTT.